This TCR beta chain stems from a study of PD-L1 blockade in urothelial cancer. Study-level information: Bladder-origin urothelial cancer in males covered about 90% of the roughly 30 patients. Patients' prior chemotherapy regimens numbered 0 to 3.

Here immunoSEQ multiplex PCR was the method, and the copy in TCRdb shows in-frame clones only, minus some. The sample shows about 47,000 clones, 80% to 85% of them seen only once. As to time point: pretreatment peripheral blood. Enrolled patients showed locally advanced or metastatic urothelial carcinoma. Specimen: PBMCs, collected around atezolizumab (anti-PD-L1) treatment. The TCR sequence derives from a man aged 50 to 60 with urothelial cancer.

The chain's CDR3 is CASSPPRTRKYNEQFF. DNA for the CDR3: TGTGCCAGCAGCCCCCCGCGGACTAGAAAGTACAATGAGCAGTTCTTC. J is TRBJ2-1 and V is TRBV28; 7 bases match TRBD2. The junction had 12 bases not matched to a gene; V was cut back by 6 bases and J by 4 bases. Germline V lookup: CDR1 MDHEN, CDR2 SYDVKM. The length of the CDR3 is 16 residues.